Following are 11 T cell receptor beta chains from one sample sequenced in a study of PD-L1 blockade in urothelial cancer. Clones were sequenced by immunoSEQ multiplex PCR, and TCRdb holds only the in-frame ones, with some missing. The profile covers more than 45,000 clones, with approximately 77% appearing a single time and more than 3.5% taken by the ten largest. Specimen: PBMCs, collected around atezolizumab (anti-PD-L1) treatment. The receptors stem from a man between 65 and 85 years old with urothelial cancer.

V gene TRBV10-3 combines with J gene TRBJ2-7; maybe TRBD2 (5 bases). The CDR3 sequence is 12 residues long. Germline loops: CDR1 ENHRY, CDR2 SYGVKD. V gave up 4 bases and J gave up 4 bases, with 8 bases separating them. The CDR3 DNA sequence: TGTGCCATCAGTGGAGGGTTATACGAGCAGTACTTC. It yields the protein CAISGGLYEQYF.

The chain couples TRBV29-1 to TRBJ1-1; no clear D gene. Trimming shortened V by 0 bases and J by 3 bases, and 11 bases separated the two germline ends. CDR3 size: 14 residues. CDR1 is SQVTM, CDR2 ANQGSEA, per germline. CDR3 nucleotides: TGCAGCGTTGAAGACTCGCTATATCACACTGAAGCTTTCTTT. Its translation is CSVEDSLYHTEAFF.

The chain is built from TRBV7-9 and TRBJ1-6; D is perhaps TRBD1 (5 bases). Deletions cut 6 bases from V and 0 bases from J, with 12 bases between. The CDR3 is made up of 16 amino acids. Per germline, CDR1 SEHNR and CDR2 FQNEAQ (reference sequence). CDR3 sequence reads: CASRPGLSSYNSPLHF. In nucleotides, the CDR3 is TGTGCCAGCAGGCCAGGGCTGAGCTCCTATAATTCACCCCTCCACTTT.

The chain joins TRBV28 to TRBJ2-1; the D gene is possibly TRBD2 (5 bases). V was trimmed by 2 bases and J by 9 bases, leaving 11 bases between them. The germline gives CDR1 MDHEN, CDR2 SYDVKM. The CDR3 covers 13 residues. The CDR3 is CASSLTPRGEQFF. As DNA, the CDR3 is TGTGCCAGCAGTTTAACTCCACGGGGTGAGCAGTTCTTC.

This chain uses TRBV14 with TRBJ2-7, with TRBD2 matching over 7 bases. V was clipped by 1 base and J by 0 bases; unmatched bases: 0. CDR3 length: 14 amino acids. Per the germline V gene, CDR1 is SGHDN and CDR2 is FVKESK. In DNA, the CDR3 is TGTGCCAGCAGCCAAGGGGACTACTCCTACGAGCAGTACTTC. Translating it yields CASSQGDYSYEQYF.

This chain uses TRBV4-3 with TRBJ2-2; no clear D. CDR1 and CDR2 (germline): LGHNA, YSLEER. V lost 0 bases and J 9 bases, leaving 11 bases between the germline ends. The CDR3 sequence is 14 residues long. CDR3 sequence (DNA): TGCGCCAGCAGCCAAGACTTCTCCTCCCGGGAGCTGTTTTTT. It yields the protein CASSQDFSSRELFF.

This clone has only a few counts. V usage is TRBV19 and J usage is TRBJ1-4, with TRBD1 as a possible D gene (5 bases). The germline V and J ends were trimmed by 1 base and 4 bases, with 16 bases remaining between them. The length of the CDR3 is 17 residues. Per the germline V gene, CDR1 is LNHDA and CDR2 is SQIVND (reference sequence). Written as DNA, the CDR3 is TGTGCCAGTAGTATAGGCCCACCGGCAGGGATTAATGAAAAACTGTTTTTT. Residues: CASSIGPPAGINEKLFF.

A note on this clone: The junction departs from germline at one end; a sequencing error may be responsible. The chain recombines TRBV20-1 with TRBJ2-5, with D maybe TRBD1 (5 bases). This CDR3 contains 11 residues. Germline V lookup: CDR1 DFQATT, CDR2 SNEGSKA (reference sequence). The CDR3 sequence is CMNGASETQYF. As DNA, the CDR3 is TGTATGAATGGGGCGTCGGAGACCCAGTACTTC.

The chain has TRBV7-8 and TRBJ2-6, with TRBD1 matching 8 bases. Trimming removed 3 bases from V and 3 bases from J; junction bases left unmatched: 10. This CDR3 is built from 18 residues. CDR1 SGHVS and CDR2 FQNEAQ come from the germline V gene. CDR3 coding DNA: TGTGCCAGCAGCTTCCGGGACAGGCCGTTTGGTGGGGCCAACGTCCTGACTTTC. Amino acids: CASSFRDRPFGGANVLTF.

The rearrangement uses TRBV7-2 and TRBJ2-7, with 13 positions matching TRBD2. J lost 3 bases, V lost 4 bases, and 9 bases had no gene match. The CDR3 is 17 amino acids. CDR1 and CDR2 from the germline V gene are SGHTA and FQGNSA. CDR3 in amino acids: CASSSGGTSGIFYEQYF. The CDR3 nucleotides read TGTGCCAGCAGCTCAGGGGGGACTAGCGGGATTTTCTACGAGCAGTACTTC.

The chain carries TRBV6-5 and TRBJ1-2; 9 bases fit TRBD1. V trimming: 2 bases; J trimming: 4 bases; junction bases outside the gene matches: 5. The CDR3 sequence is 15 residues long. Germline V CDR1 and CDR2: MNHEY, SVGAGI. The CDR3 protein is CASSYQGQGTYGYTF. In DNA, the CDR3 is TGTGCCAGCAGTTACCAGGGACAGGGTACCTATGGCTACACCTTC.